This paragraph reports one TCR beta chain. The investigators reverse transcribed all of the isolated RNA, so they sequenced expressed TCRB transcripts. Profiling relied on immunoSEQ multiplex PCR, and the TCRdb table lists in-frame clones only, not all of them. The profile shows around 500,000 clones, more than 9.5% of them singletons. The entry originates in a study of beta chain features in type 1 diabetes. Whole-study context: Across the samples, approximately 98,000,000 sorted cells were examined in total.

CDR3 length equals 15 residues. The V gene's germline CDR1 is SGDLS and CDR2 YYNGEE. Trimming took 4 bases from V and 2 from J, leaving 16 bases between them. This clonotype was sampled from a woman aged 18-29 years in good health. The chain couples TRBV9 to TRBJ2-7; D is possibly TRBD2 (6 bases). What was sequenced was naive CD4+ T cells from blood. The chain's CDR3 is CASSPRGNLPYEQYF. Written as DNA, the CDR3 is TGTGCCAGCAGCCCCCGGGGGAATCTGCCCTACGAGCAGTACTTC. The variable domain in full, with the rest retrieved from reference TRBV9 and TRBJ2-7, is DSGVTQTPKHLITATGQRVTLRCSPRSGDLSVYWYQQSLDQGLQFLIQYYNGEERAKGNILERFSAQQFPDLHSELNLSSLELGDSALYFCASSPRGNLPYEQYFGPGTRLTVT.